The clone carrying this TCR beta chain was observed a handful of times. The antigen is undetermined. This record comes from a study of molecular identifiers for immune sequencing clone quantification. Study-level results: Clones above 20 RNA copies contained over 97% of effector molecules but under 1% of naive ones. Reports indicate spiked Jurkat TCR RNA from one cell could be found among about 1.1 million naive cells.

Using its own MiXCR run on the PCR reads, TCRdb lists one record per CDR3 protein. The table lists approximately 630,000 distinct CDR3 sequences, about 25% of them singletons. Naive CD8 libraries used roughly 17,000 to 1,000,000 sorted cells and 10%, 30% or 50% RNA. Trimming stripped 2 bases from V and 0 bases from J, with 12 bases between. The CDR3 spans 15 residues. The germline CDR1 and CDR2 sequences are SGHKS and YYEKEE (reference sequence). The specimen sequenced was naive CD8+ T cells from blood, with Jurkat cell RNA spiked in. Subset described: FACS-sorted CD8+CD4-CCR7+CD45RA+ naive T cells. This chain connects TRBV5-5 to TRBJ2-7; possibly TRBD1 or TRBD2 for D (5 bases each). The sequence was collected from a human donor in good health. Some libraries in this study had Jurkat cell RNA spiked in. The CDR3, as DNA: TGTGCCAGCAGCTTATTTCCAGGGAGCTCCTACGAGCAGTACTTC. This encodes CASSLFPGSSYEQYF.